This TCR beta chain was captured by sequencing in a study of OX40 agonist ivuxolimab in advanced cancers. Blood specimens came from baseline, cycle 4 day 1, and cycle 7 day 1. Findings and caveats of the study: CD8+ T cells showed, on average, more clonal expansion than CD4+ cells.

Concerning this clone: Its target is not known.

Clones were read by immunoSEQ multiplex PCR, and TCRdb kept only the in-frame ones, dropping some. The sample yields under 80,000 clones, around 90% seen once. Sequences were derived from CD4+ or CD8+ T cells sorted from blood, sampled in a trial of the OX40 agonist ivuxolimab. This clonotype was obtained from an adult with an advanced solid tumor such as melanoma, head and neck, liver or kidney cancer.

CDR3 residues: CASPAFIQTGGTEAFF. CDR3 sequence (DNA): TGTGCCAGCCCAGCTTTCATCCAGACGGGGGGCACTGAAGCTTTCTTT. The V and J genes are TRBV5-8 and TRBJ1-1; weak D call: TRBD1 (5 bases). Germline assignment: CDR1 SGHTS and CDR2 YDEGEE. V dropped 7 bases and J dropped 4 bases, with 23 bases sitting between them. The length of the CDR3 is 16 residues.